This is a list of T cell receptor beta chains from one sample in a study of early T cells in non-severe SARS-CoV-2 infection. TCRdb itself ran the 5' RACE reads through MiXCR, one entry per CDR3 protein. Counted here are fewer than 100,000 distinct CDR3 sequences, approximately 16% occurring once; the ten biggest clones make up 2.5% to 3%. Sequenced material: whole blood. These receptors came from an adult who was a healthcare worker with PCR-confirmed SARS-CoV-2 infection or an uninfected control (not recorded which). Each CDR3 is given with its conserved first and last residue. A D gene is named only where the DNA matches it firmly. Expanded clones are given a class, and other clones once, few, many or no size at all.

D: .; J: TRBJ2-1; size: .; length: 13; V: TRBV12-3/TRBV12-4; DNA: TGTGCCAGCAGTTTAGATCCCGGGTATGAGCAGTTCTTC; CDR3: CASSLDPGYEQFF
D: .; J: TRBJ2-6; size: few; length: 15; V: TRBV2; DNA: TGTGCCAGCAGGCCTCAGAGTTCTGGGGCCAACGTCCTGACTTTC; CDR3: CASRPQSSGANVLTF
D: .; J: TRBJ1-2; size: .; length: 11; V: TRBV21-1; DNA: TGTGCCAGCACTGGGGGTCTTGGCTACACCTTC; CDR3: CASTGGLGYTF
D: .; J: TRBJ2-3; size: few; length: 12; V: TRBV4-1; DNA: TGCGCCAGCAGCCCAGGGTTAGATACGCAGTATTTT; CDR3: CASSPGLDTQYF
D: TRBD2; J: TRBJ2-7; size: .; length: 17; V: TRBV6-1; DNA: TGTGCCAGCAGTCTCCCTAGCGGGAGGTCTGGTGGCTACGAGCAGTACTTC; CDR3: CASSLPSGRSGGYEQYF
D: TRBD2; J: TRBJ2-5; size: .; length: 19; V: TRBV5-1; DNA: TGCGCCAGCAGCTTTCCAACACTCGGTTCCGTAGCGGGCCAAGAGACCCAGTACTTC; CDR3: CASSFPTLGSVAGQETQYF
D: TRBD2; J: TRBJ2-1; size: few; length: 14; V: TRBV5-1; DNA: TGCGCCAGCCAAACTAGCGGGGGGTACAATGAGCAGTTCTTC; CDR3: CASQTSGGYNEQFF
D: .; J: TRBJ1-2; size: few; length: 15; V: TRBV11-2; DNA: TGTGCCAGCAGCCATCGACCGGGACTTAGCTATGGCTACACCTTC; CDR3: CASSHRPGLSYGYTF
D: .; J: TRBJ1-1; size: few; length: 15; V: TRBV29-1; DNA: TGCAGCGTTGCAAGTCTCGGTAGGAAGAACACTGAAGCTTTCTTT; CDR3: CSVASLGRKNTEAFF
D: .; J: TRBJ2-1; size: .; length: 13; V: TRBV29-1; DNA: TGCAGCGTTGTAGAGCGGAGGAGGGGTGAGCAGTTCTTC; CDR3: CSVVERRRGEQFF
D: .; J: TRBJ2-7; size: .; length: 15; V: TRBV5-1; DNA: TGCGCCAGCAGCTTGTCCCAGGGGCTTGCCTACGAGCAGTACTTC; CDR3: CASSLSQGLAYEQYF
D: TRBD2; J: TRBJ2-7; size: .; length: 15; V: TRBV12-3/TRBV12-4; DNA: TGTGCCAGCAGTTTGTACGGGGGGGCGCGGAACGAGCAGTACTTC; CDR3: CASSLYGGARNEQYF
D: .; J: TRBJ2-7; size: few; length: 14; V: TRBV18; DNA: TGTGCCAGCTCACCTAACTACTCTTCCTACGAGCAGTACTTC; CDR3: CASSPNYSSYEQYF
D: .; J: TRBJ1-5; size: .; length: 18; V: TRBV18; DNA: TGTGCCAGCACGCCGGGGGATGCCGGGACGACGGCCGATCAGCCCCAGCATTTT; CDR3: CASTPGDAGTTADQPQHF
D: TRBD1; J: TRBJ2-3; size: .; length: 17; V: TRBV7-3; DNA: TGTGCCAGCAGCTTAGTTGCGGGACAGGGTAGCACAGATACGCAGTATTTT; CDR3: CASSLVAGQGSTDTQYF